This T cell receptor beta chain was recorded in a study of spatial heterogeneity in lung cancer. Regarding the study as a whole: Tumor TCRs that were ubiquitous and expanded showed up in blood more at resection than follow-up.

V lost 1 base, J lost 1 base, and 2 bases stayed unmatched. The V gene's germline CDR1 is LNHDA and CDR2 SQIVND (reference sequence). This CDR3 region has 16 residues. Unique molecular identifiers, one per molecule, were present on every TCR cDNA molecule. In TCRdb, the 5' RACE reads were re-called with MiXCR into one record per CDR3 protein. This sample has just over 75,000 distinct CDR3 sequences, with roughly 8% found just once. This clonotype was counted ten times or more. Its antigen remains unknown. Time point here: sample taken at primary tumor resection. A total of approximately 70 untreated early-stage non-small cell lung cancer patients served as donors.

The chain recombines TRBV19 with TRBJ2-1; TRBD1 matches 9 bases. The sequence was obtained from a male donor with early-stage non-small cell lung cancer. The material sequenced was PBMCs, taken at surgery. CDR3 bases: TGTGCCAGTAGTATAGGACAGGGGGGGTCCTACAATGAGCAGTTCTTC. It yields the protein CASSIGQGGSYNEQFF.